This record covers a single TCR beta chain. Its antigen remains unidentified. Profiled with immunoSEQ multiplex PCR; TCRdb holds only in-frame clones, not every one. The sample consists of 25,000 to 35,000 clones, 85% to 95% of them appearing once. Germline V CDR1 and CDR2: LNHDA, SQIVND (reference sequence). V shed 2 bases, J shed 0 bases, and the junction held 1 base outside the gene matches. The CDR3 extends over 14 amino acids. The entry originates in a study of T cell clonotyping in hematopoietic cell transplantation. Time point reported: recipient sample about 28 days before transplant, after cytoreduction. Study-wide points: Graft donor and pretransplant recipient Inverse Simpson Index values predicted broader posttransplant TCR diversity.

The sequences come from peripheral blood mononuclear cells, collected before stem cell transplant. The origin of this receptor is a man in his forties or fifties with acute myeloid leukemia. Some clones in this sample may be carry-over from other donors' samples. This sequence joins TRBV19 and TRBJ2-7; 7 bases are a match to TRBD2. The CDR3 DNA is TGTGCCAGTAGTATAAGGGAGGGCTCCTACGAGCAGTACTTC. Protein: CASSIREGSYEQYF.